A selection of T cell receptor beta chains follows, all from one sample in a study of early T cells in non-severe SARS-CoV-2 infection. TCRdb re-called the 5' RACE reads with MiXCR, one entry per CDR3 protein. The sample records 30,000 or so distinct CDR3 sequences, approximately 7% being singletons. The sample was whole blood. The receptor set was obtained from an adult who was a healthcare worker with PCR-confirmed SARS-CoV-2 infection or an uninfected control (not recorded which). The CDR3 runs from the conserved cysteine through the conserved F or W. The D gene is left open where the match is weak. Clone size is shown for a subset of rows, as once, few, many or a class of expanded clone.

clone_size | d_call | j_call | v_call | cdr3_aa | cdr3_nt
few | TRBD1 | TRBJ2-7 | TRBV5-5 | CASSYLTGTGGLVYEQYF | TGTGCCAGCAGCTACCTGACCGGGACAGGGGGCCTAGTCTACGAGCAGTACTTC
NA | TRBD2 | TRBJ2-3 | TRBV6-2/TRBV6-3 | CASSYSARDYFTDTQYF | TGTGCCAGCAGTTACTCGGCTCGGGACTATTTCACAGATACGCAGTATTTT
many | TRBD2 | TRBJ2-1 | TRBV18 | CASSPKSLAGGNEQFF | TGTGCCAGCTCACCAAAATCCCTAGCGGGGGGCAATGAGCAGTTCTTC
many | NA | TRBJ1-3 | TRBV7-6 | CASSLGGGHGNTIYF | TGTGCCAGCAGCTTAGGCGGGGGGCACGGAAACACCATATATTTT
NA | NA | TRBJ2-5 | TRBV20-1 | CSARDLRGPHQETQYF | TGCAGTGCTAGAGATCTCCGGGGACCACACCAAGAGACCCAGTACTTC
NA | NA | TRBJ1-5 | TRBV19 | CASSMQGLGQPQHF | TGTGCCAGTAGTATGCAGGGGCTGGGTCAGCCCCAGCATTTT
many | NA | TRBJ2-5 | TRBV5-1 | CASRILGGARETQYF | TGCGCCAGCAGAATTTTAGGGGGGGCTCGGGAGACCCAGTACTTC
many | TRBD1 | TRBJ2-1 | TRBV3-1 | CASSQERDRVNEQFF | TGTGCCAGCAGCCAAGAAAGGGACAGGGTCAATGAGCAGTTCTTC
few | TRBD2 | TRBJ2-5 | TRBV9 | CASSVVAGGPETQYF | TGTGCCAGCAGCGTAGTAGCGGGAGGGCCAGAGACCCAGTACTTC
many | NA | TRBJ1-2 | TRBV4-1 | CASSLKERGTEGGYTF | TGCGCCAGCAGCCTAAAGGAGAGGGGAACTGAAGGAGGCTACACCTTC
many | NA | TRBJ2-5 | TRBV11-2 | CASSRFSQETQYF | TGTGCCAGCAGCCGATTCAGCCAGGAGACCCAGTACTTC
few | TRBD2 | TRBJ2-2 | TRBV11-2 | CASSFPSGGAPGELFF | TGTGCCAGCAGCTTCCCTAGCGGGGGGGCTCCCGGGGAGCTGTTTTTT
many | TRBD2 | TRBJ2-7 | TRBV9 | CASSPGLAGGYEQYF | TGTGCCAGCAGCCCAGGACTAGCGGGAGGTTACGAGCAGTACTTC
many | TRBD1 | TRBJ1-2 | TRBV13 | CASSLWNGQADANYGYTF | TGTGCCAGCAGCTTATGGAATGGACAGGCGGACGCTAACTATGGCTACACCTTC
many | NA | TRBJ1-1 | TRBV12-3/TRBV12-4 | CASSLGENTEAFF | TGTGCCAGCAGTTTAGGAGAGAACACTGAAGCTTTCTTT
NA | NA | TRBJ2-5 | TRBV15 | CATSRELYQETQYF | TGTGCCACCAGCAGAGAACTATACCAAGAGACCCAGTACTTC
NA | TRBD2 | TRBJ2-5 | TRBV7-9 | CASSAGLAHPGETQYF | TGTGCCAGCAGCGCGGGACTAGCGCACCCCGGAGAGACCCAGTACTTC
many | NA | TRBJ1-1 | TRBV12-3/TRBV12-4 | CASSPVGRNTEAFF | TGTGCCAGCAGTCCTGTAGGCAGGAACACTGAAGCTTTCTTT
many | TRBD2 | TRBJ2-1 | TRBV10-3 | CAISVGTSSYNEQFF | TGTGCCATCAGTGTCGGGACTAGCAGCTACAATGAGCAGTTCTTC
many | TRBD2 | TRBJ2-1 | TRBV6-6 | CASQEREAYNEQFF | TGTGCCAGCCAAGAGCGGGAGGCCTACAATGAGCAGTTCTTC
few | TRBD1 | TRBJ2-5 | TRBV28 | CASSPRQGAYQETQYF | TGTGCCAGCAGTCCTAGACAGGGGGCGTATCAAGAGACCCAGTACTTC
many | NA | TRBJ2-7 | TRBV5-1 | CASSLVATGSSGIYEQYF | TGCGCCAGCAGCTTGGTTGCGACAGGATCGTCGGGGATCTACGAGCAGTACTTC
many | TRBD2 | TRBJ2-5 | TRBV7-7 | CASSLLAGGQETQYF | TGTGCTAGCAGCTTACTAGCGGGAGGCCAAGAGACCCAGTACTTC
NA | TRBD2 | TRBJ2-3 | TRBV2 | CASSDPSGSSDTQYF | TGTGCCAGCAGTGACCCTAGCGGGAGTTCAGATACGCAGTATTTT
many | TRBD1 | TRBJ2-7 | TRBV18 | CASSLTGGEQYF | TGTGCCAGCTCACTTACAGGGGGCGAGCAGTACTTC
many | NA | TRBJ1-1 | TRBV28 | CASSLWGLEAFF | TGTGCCAGCAGTTTATGGGGGCTTGAAGCTTTCTTT
many | TRBD2 | TRBJ2-7 | TRBV6-6 | CASRKGLAGSYEQYF | TGTGCCAGCAGAAAAGGACTAGCGGGATCGTACGAGCAGTACTTC
many | NA | TRBJ2-1 | TRBV9 | CASSVDTRNEQFF | TGTGCCAGCAGCGTAGACACCCGCAATGAGCAGTTCTTC
many | TRBD2 | TRBJ2-4 | TRBV20-1 | CSAIPEIASGLGWGYF | TGCAGTGCTATCCCCGAGATCGCTAGCGGGCTCGGATGGGGTTACTTC
many | TRBD2 | TRBJ2-1 | TRBV7-2 | CACKETSGLNEQFF | TGTGCGTGTAAGGAGACTAGCGGACTCAATGAGCAGTTCTTC
few | NA | TRBJ2-3 | TRBV19 | CASSDREVTDTQYF | TGTGCCAGTAGCGACAGGGAGGTCACAGATACGCAGTATTTT
NA | NA | TRBJ2-7 | TRBV20-1 | CSATKDSYEQYF | TGCAGTGCTACAAAGGACAGCTACGAGCAGTACTTC
many | TRBD1 | TRBJ2-7 | TRBV7-8 | CASSWGQAYEQYF | TGTGCCAGCAGCTGGGGACAGGCCTACGAGCAGTACTTC
few | TRBD1 | TRBJ1-5 | TRBV19 | CASSWGTGQGNQPQHF | TGTGCCAGTAGTTGGGGGACAGGGCAAGGCAATCAGCCCCAGCATTTT
many | NA | TRBJ2-3 | TRBV20-1 | CSAKGTGTDTQYF | TGCAGTGCCAAAGGAACGGGCACGGATACGCAGTATTTT
many | TRBD2 | TRBJ2-7 | TRBV5-1 | CASSRSGSNYEQYF | TGCGCCAGCAGCCGCAGCGGGAGTAACTACGAGCAGTACTTC
many | TRBD1 | TRBJ2-7 | TRBV2 | CASNRDRAYEQYF | TGTGCCAGCAACCGGGACAGGGCGTACGAGCAGTACTTC
NA | NA | TRBJ1-2 | TRBV20-1 | CSATSPDRAHGYTF | TGCAGTGCTACCTCTCCAGATCGGGCCCATGGCTACACCTTC
few | TRBD1 | TRBJ1-5 | TRBV11-2 | CASSQDRGNQPQHF | TGTGCCAGCAGCCAGGACAGGGGGAATCAGCCCCAGCATTTT
many | TRBD1 | TRBJ1-5 | TRBV7-6 | CASSLEAGTGGQPQHF | TGTGCCAGCAGCTTAGAGGCCGGGACAGGAGGTCAGCCCCAGCATTTT
few | NA | TRBJ2-3 | TRBV30 | CAWSVLQPGRDTQYF | TGTGCCTGGAGTGTACTACAGCCCGGTAGGGATACGCAGTATTTT
many | TRBD1 | TRBJ1-2 | TRBV6-2/TRBV6-3 | CASSYSTGDRSGYTF | TGTGCCAGCAGTTACTCGACAGGGGACCGGTCTGGCTACACCTTC
many | NA | TRBJ2-3 | TRBV4-1 | CASSQGWGATDTQYF | TGCGCCAGCAGCCAAGGTTGGGGGGCCACAGATACGCAGTATTTT
NA | TRBD1 | TRBJ1-1 | TRBV24-1 | CATSDPRGQGAIDTEAFF | TGTGCCACCAGTGATCCCAGGGGACAGGGGGCGATTGACACTGAAGCTTTCTTT
many | TRBD2 | TRBJ2-3 | TRBV6-2/TRBV6-3 | CASSYPGLVSTDTQYF | TGTGCCAGCAGTTACCCGGGACTAGTTAGCACAGATACGCAGTATTTT
many | TRBD1 | TRBJ2-5 | TRBV24-1 | CATSESGQGFPTQYF | TGTGCCACCAGTGAATCGGGACAGGGGTTTCCGACCCAGTACTTC
many | NA | TRBJ1-1 | TRBV2 | CASSVLENTEAFF | TGTGCCAGCAGTGTTCTGGAAAACACTGAAGCTTTCTTT
many | TRBD1 | TRBJ2-1 | TRBV7-8 | CASSRRDSWAHNEQFF | TGTGCCAGCAGCCGTAGGGACAGTTGGGCCCACAATGAGCAGTTCTTC
many | TRBD2 | TRBJ2-3 | TRBV27 | CASSLQQPGGPGDTQYF | TGTGCCAGCAGTTTACAGCAGCCGGGAGGGCCGGGAGATACGCAGTATTTT
many | NA | TRBJ2-7 | TRBV4-1 | CASSQEGGTDLRGQYF | TGCGCCAGCAGCCAAGAAGGAGGGACAGATCTACGGGGGCAGTACTTC
few | NA | TRBJ2-1 | TRBV6-6 | CASSYGGTYNEQFF | TGTGCCAGCAGCTATGGGGGCACCTACAATGAGCAGTTCTTC
NA | TRBD1 | TRBJ2-1 | TRBV6-2/TRBV6-3 | CASSYGQGYNNEQFF | TGTGCCAGCAGCTACGGACAGGGATATAACAATGAGCAGTTCTTC
many | NA | TRBJ2-5 | TRBV5-1 | CASSLIIQETQYF | TGCGCCAGCAGCTTAATCATCCAAGAGACCCAGTACTTC
many | NA | TRBJ2-3 | TRBV6-1 | CASARAEDTQYF | TGTGCCAGCGCCCGAGCGGAGGATACGCAGTATTTT